This TCR beta chain was observed in a study of T cell changes during pregnancy in multiple sclerosis. This clone was counted between two and nine times. V was clipped by 5 bases and J by 13 bases, with 17 bases between them. This CDR3 comprises 12 residues. CDR1 and CDR2 from the germline V gene are MNHEY and SVGAGI. Assay used: immunoSEQ multiplex PCR; TCRdb lists only in-frame clones, some missing. The table has 40,000 to 50,000 clones, roughly 87% seen once; the top ten hold under 0.7%. The TCR originated in a female donor with multiple sclerosis, enrolled in a pregnancy study. The chain carries TRBV6-5 and TRBJ1-2; D may be TRBD1 (5 bases). The starting material was CD4+ T cells from peripheral blood mononuclear cells, obtained in the first trimester of pregnancy. CDR3 DNA: TGTGCCAGCAGTCTGCAGCCAGGGCTTTTCACCTTC. Residues: CASSLQPGLFTF.